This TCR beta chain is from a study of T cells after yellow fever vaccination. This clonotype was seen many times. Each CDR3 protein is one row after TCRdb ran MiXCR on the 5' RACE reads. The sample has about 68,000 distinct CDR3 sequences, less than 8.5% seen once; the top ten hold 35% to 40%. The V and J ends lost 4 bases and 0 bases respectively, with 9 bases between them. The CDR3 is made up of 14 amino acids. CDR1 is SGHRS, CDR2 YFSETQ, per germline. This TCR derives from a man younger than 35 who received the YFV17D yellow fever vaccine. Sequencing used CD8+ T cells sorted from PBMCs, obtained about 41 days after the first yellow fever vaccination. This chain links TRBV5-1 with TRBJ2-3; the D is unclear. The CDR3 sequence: CASSLRYSTDTQYF. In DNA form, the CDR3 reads TGCGCCAGCAGCCTGAGATATAGCACAGATACGCAGTATTTT. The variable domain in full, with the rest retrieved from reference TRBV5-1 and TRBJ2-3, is KAGVTQTPRYLIKTRGQQVTLSCSPISGHRSVSWYQQTPGQGLQFLFEYFSETQRNKGNFPGRFSGRQFSNSRSEMNVSTLELGDSALYLCASSLRYSTDTQYFGPGTRLTVL.